The 5 T cell receptor beta chains presented below share a single source sample, sequenced in a study of beta chain features in type 1 diabetes. Of the isolated RNA, all was reverse transcribed, and so the sequenced material was expressed TCRB transcripts. TCRdb keeps only in-frame clones here, not all; method: immunoSEQ multiplex PCR. The sample lists roughly 150,000 clones, almost 8% occurring once. No cognate antigen is known for these TCRs. Broader study findings: The study found moderately but significantly shorter TCRB CDR3s in all four CD4+ subsets of Type 1 diabetes patients.

Source material: central memory CD4+ T cells from blood. These receptors all stem from a young man with type 1 diabetes.

This clone was detected ten times or more. The chain is built from TRBV4-2 and TRBJ1-1, with D hard to call. Between the trimmed V and J ends, which lost 3 bases and 1 base, there was a span of 12 bases. CDR1 is LGHNA, CDR2 YNFKEQ, per germline. The CDR3 extends over 15 amino acids. The DNA for the CDR3 is TGTGCCAGCAGCCACCTTGGGCAGGCGAACACTGAAGCTTTCTTT. This gives the protein CASSHLGQANTEAFF.

This rearrangement joins TRBV2 to TRBJ1-5; 11 nucleotides match TRBD1. Germline V gene lookup returns CDR1 SNHLY and CDR2 FYNNEI. V lost 6 bases to trimming and J lost 6 bases; unmatched junction nucleotides: 4. This CDR3 is built from 14 residues. The CDR3 region has the DNA TGTGCCAGCAGCGGACAGGGGGCGGTTCAGCCCCAGCATTTT. This encodes CASSGQGAVQPQHF.

CDR3 in DNA: TGTGCCAGCAGCCCTAGCTCGGCGCTCAACGAGCAGTACTTC. Translating gives CASSPSSALNEQYF. J is TRBJ2-7 and V is TRBV14; the D gene is possibly TRBD2 (5 bases). Trimming stripped 4 bases from V and 5 bases from J, with 15 bases between. The CDR3 sequence is 14 residues long. Germline V gives CDR1 SGHDN, CDR2 FVKESK.

J is TRBJ2-2 and V is TRBV6-5; 8 bases align to TRBD2. The CDR3 has 15 residues. Germline assignment: CDR1 MNHEY and CDR2 SVGAGI. The J segment lost 3 bases and the V segment lost 2 bases, leaving 2 bases of the junction unmatched. This chain's CDR3 is CASSYKREYTGELFF. DNA for the CDR3: TGTGCCAGCAGTTACAAGCGGGAGTACACCGGGGAGCTGTTTTTT.

The chain is built from TRBV4-3 and TRBJ1-6; D unresolved. The CDR3 extends over 14 amino acids. The V and J ends lost 4 bases and 12 bases respectively, with 16 bases between them. Germline assignment: CDR1 LGHNA and CDR2 YSLEER. The chain's CDR3 is CASSPLSGGRPLHF. The CDR3 region has the DNA TGCGCCAGCAGCCCACTATCGGGAGGCAGACCCCTCCACTTT.